This T cell receptor beta chain was observed in a study of CD8+CD57+ T cells in acquired aplastic anemia. Study-level background: Read counts for CD4+ cells (from healthy donors) averaged roughly 10 million.

According to the study, genomic DNA was the template for TCR beta VDJ and CDR3 profiling. TCRdb re-called the reads through MiXCR, storing one row per CDR3 protein. This sample has a few hundred thousand distinct CDR3 sequences, with approximately 57% found just once. This CDR3 spans 16 amino acids. The V and J ends lost 4 bases and 7 bases respectively, with 22 bases between them. Germline CDR1 SGHVS, CDR2 FQNEAQ. The clonotype was recovered from a human donor in good health. Specimen: sorted CD4+, CD8+, or CD8+CD57+ T cells (not recorded which) from PBMCs. V usage is TRBV7-8 and J usage is TRBJ1-1; a weak D match, TRBD1 (6 bases). In DNA, the CDR3 is TGTGCCAGCAGCTACCTCAAGGGGGACGTGGGGCTTGAAGCTTTCTTT. Translation: CASSYLKGDVGLEAFF. Full variable domain (remainder filled in from reference TRBV7-8 and TRBJ1-1): GAGVSQSPRYKVAKRGQDVALRCDPISGHVSLFWYQQALGQGPEFLTYFQNEAQLDKSGLPSDRFFAERPEGSVSTLKIQRTQQEDSAVYLCASSYLKGDVGLEAFFGQGTRLTVV.